Listed below are T cell receptor beta chains from one sample, sequenced in a study of cytomegalovirus exposure and HLA in healthy donors. Repertoires were generated with immunoSEQ multiplex PCR, while TCRdb's copy carries only in-frame clones and drops some. The sample includes approximately 99,000 clones, approximately 94% of them seen just once. Sequencing was performed on PBMCs. All receptors come from a woman aged 18-30 years in good health and CMV-seronegative. Each CDR3 is given with its conserved first and last residue. The D gene is left open where the match is weak. Only part of the rows carry a size: once, few, many, or a class if the clone is expanded.

V	D	size	J	CDR3	DNA
TRBV5-8	NA	NA	TRBJ1-6	CASSLGRAGSPLHF	TGTGCCAGCAGCTTGGGGAGGGCCGGTTCACCCCTCCACTTT
TRBV6-5	TRBD1	NA	TRBJ1-1	CASSYGTGGVGPTFF	TGTGCCAGCAGCTACGGGACAGGGGGTGTTGGGCCAACTTTCTTT
TRBV12-2	NA	NA	TRBJ2-7	CASRLVGQKHYEQYF	TGTGCAAGTCGCTTAGTGGGACAGAAACACTACGAGCAGTACTTC
TRBV15	TRBD2	NA	TRBJ2-5	CATSRGSGGRETQYF	TGTGCCACCAGCAGGGGAAGCGGGGGTCGAGAGACCCAGTACTTC
TRBV12-2	NA	NA	TRBJ1-3	CASRFPKGGTSGNTIYF	TGTGCAAGTCGCTTTCCCAAGGGGGGGACCTCTGGAAACACCATATATTTT
TRBV14	NA	once	TRBJ1-3	CASSQRGLGSGNTIYF	TGTGCCAGCAGCCAACGGGGGTTAGGGTCTGGAAACACCATATATTTT
TRBV5-1	TRBD1	once	TRBJ2-3	CASSKGQGSRNTDTQYF	TGCGCCAGCAGCAAGGGACAGGGGAGTAGAAACACAGATACGCAGTATTTT
TRBV6-6	TRBD1	NA	TRBJ1-6	CASSYETGRSPLHF	TGTGCCAGCAGTTACGAGACAGGGCGCTCACCCCTCCACTTT
TRBV2	NA	NA	TRBJ2-5	CASSEALKNRVSQETQYF	TGTGCCAGCAGTGAAGCGCTTAAAAATCGGGTCTCCCAAGAGACCCAGTACTTC
TRBV28	TRBD1	once	TRBJ1-1	CASSRANRGNTEAFF	TGTGCCAGCAGTCGCGCTAACAGGGGGAACACTGAAGCTTTCTTT
TRBV7-2	NA	NA	TRBJ2-1	CASSLGTTTNEQFF	TGTGCCAGCAGCTTAGGGACTACCACCAATGAGCAGTTCTTC
TRBV25-1	NA	NA	TRBJ1-2	CASSEYNQGPYGYTF	TGTGCCAGCAGTGAATATAATCAGGGCCCCTATGGCTACACCTTC
TRBV10-3	TRBD1	NA	TRBJ1-5	CASRGAPNQPQHF	TGTGCCTCCAGGGGGGCGCCTAATCAGCCCCAGCATTTT
TRBV7-2	TRBD1	once	TRBJ2-4	CASSLGGQVKNIQYF	TGTGCCAGCAGCTTAGGTGGACAGGTCAAAAACATTCAGTACTTC
TRBV19	NA	once	TRBJ2-6	CASSNYGSRGSGANVLTF	TGTGCCAGTAGCAATTATGGGAGCAGGGGCTCTGGGGCCAACGTCCTGACTTTC
TRBV2	NA	few	TRBJ1-5	CASSVTLQGWKPQHF	TGTGCCAGCAGCGTAACCCTACAGGGTTGGAAGCCCCAGCATTTT
TRBV9	TRBD1	once	TRBJ1-1	CAIERGQGEIGNTEAFF	TGTGCCATTGAGAGGGGACAGGGGGAAATCGGGAACACTGAAGCTTTCTTT
TRBV16	NA	NA	TRBJ1-1	CASSKWRTENTEAFF	TGTGCCAGCAGCAAATGGAGGACAGAGAACACTGAAGCTTTCTTT
TRBV18	NA	NA	TRBJ2-5	CASQQGLRETQYF	TGTGCCAGCCAACAGGGTCTCCGAGAGACCCAGTACTTC
TRBV11-2	NA	NA	TRBJ2-3	CASSLQRGTDTQYF	TGTGCCAGCAGCTTACAGCGGGGCACAGATACGCAGTATTTT
TRBV28	TRBD1	NA	TRBJ2-2	CATRSEGQGRTGELFF	TGTGCCACCCGTTCCGAGGGACAGGGAAGAACCGGGGAGCTGTTTTTT
TRBV11-2	NA	NA	TRBJ2-2	CASSLELGANGELFF	TGTGCCAGCAGCTTAGAGCTGGGGGCTAACGGGGAGCTGTTTTTT
TRBV5-4	TRBD1	NA	TRBJ2-1	CASSAGQGIGEQFF	TGTGCCAGCAGCGCGGGACAGGGCATCGGTGAGCAGTTCTTC
TRBV6-1	TRBD2	NA	TRBJ2-5	CAGGGASGTQYF	TGTGCCGGCGGGGGGGCCTCCGGGACCCAGTACTTC